This T cell receptor (beta chain) was sequenced in a study of response to subunit inactivated influenza vaccine. Study findings and constraints: The authors proposed limited new T cell recruitment per seasonal influenza vaccination.

This clonotype showed up many times. The target antigen is unknown. MiXCR was run by TCRdb on the RT-PCR reads, yielding one entry per CDR3 protein. This sample has approximately 530,000 distinct CDR3 sequences; under 9% occur once, and the top ten carry roughly 13%. Germline CDR1 reads KGHSH; CDR2 reads LQKENI. V lost 3 bases and J lost 3, with 8 bases in between. CDR3 length: 14 amino acids. The J gene is TRBJ2-2, the V gene TRBV18; D remains unclear. The material was PBMCs from blood, obtained around 25 months after vaccination. The TCR comes from a man in his fifties or sixties who received an inactivated influenza vaccine. The CDR3 DNA reads as TGTGCCAGCTCACCTCAAGTGGACACCGGGGAGCTGTTTTTT. This sequence encodes CASSPQVDTGELFF. The full variable domain, in which reference TRBV18 and TRBJ2-2 provide the parts outside the CDR3, is NAGVMQNPRHLVRRRGQEARLRCSPMKGHSHVYWYRQLPEEGLKFMVYLQKENIIDESGMPKERFSAEFPKEGPSILRIQQVVRGDSAAYFCASSPQVDTGELFFGEGSRLTVL.